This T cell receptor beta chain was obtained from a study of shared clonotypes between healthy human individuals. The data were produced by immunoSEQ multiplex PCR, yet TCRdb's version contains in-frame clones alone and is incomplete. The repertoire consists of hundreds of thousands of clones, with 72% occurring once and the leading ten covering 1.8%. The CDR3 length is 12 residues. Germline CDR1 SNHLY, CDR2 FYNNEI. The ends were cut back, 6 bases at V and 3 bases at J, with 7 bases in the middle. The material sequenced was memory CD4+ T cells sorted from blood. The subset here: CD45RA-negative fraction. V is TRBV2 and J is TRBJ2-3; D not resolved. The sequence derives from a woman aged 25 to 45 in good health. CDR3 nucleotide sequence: TGTGCCAGCAGGGCTGAGACAGATACGCAGTATTTT. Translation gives CASRAETDTQYF. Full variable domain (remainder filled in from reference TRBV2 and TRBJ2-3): EPEVTQTPSHQVTQMGQEVILRCVPISNHLYFYWYRQILGQKVEFLVSFYNNEISEKSEIFDDQFSVERPDGSNFTLKIRSTKLEDSAMYFCASRAETDTQYFGPGTRLTVL.